This TCR beta chain came from a study of shared clonotypes between healthy human individuals. General study points: Some clonotypes were shared by all four sorted-subset donors, while others were not shared. The non-shared ones had lower generation probabilities than the shared ones.

Several immunoSEQ plates held equal portions of the genomic DNA taken from each subset. Only in-frame clones appear in the TCRdb table, and some are missing; sequencing was by immunoSEQ multiplex PCR. Here the sample spans roughly 590,000 clones, 95% to 96% being singletons. CD45RO-negative, CCR7-selected cells formed the naive CD8 fraction, which excluded terminally differentiated effector memory CD45RA+ cells. Adults of Caucasian background living in Nashville, Tennessee made up all donors. For this clone: Its antigen is not known.

This clonotype was sampled from a woman aged 25 to 39 in good health. The specimen was naive CD8+ T cells sorted from blood.

The CDR3 spells CASSLGTSGKYEQYF. The CDR3 DNA sequence: TGTGCCAGCAGTTTGGGGACTAGCGGAAAGTACGAGCAGTACTTC. V is TRBV27 and J is TRBJ2-7, with 11 bases fitting TRBD2. Germline V gene data show CDR1 as MNHEY and CDR2 as SMNVEV (reference sequence). The CDR3 has 15 residues. The junction had 5 bases not matched to a gene; V was cut back by 3 bases and J by 4 bases.